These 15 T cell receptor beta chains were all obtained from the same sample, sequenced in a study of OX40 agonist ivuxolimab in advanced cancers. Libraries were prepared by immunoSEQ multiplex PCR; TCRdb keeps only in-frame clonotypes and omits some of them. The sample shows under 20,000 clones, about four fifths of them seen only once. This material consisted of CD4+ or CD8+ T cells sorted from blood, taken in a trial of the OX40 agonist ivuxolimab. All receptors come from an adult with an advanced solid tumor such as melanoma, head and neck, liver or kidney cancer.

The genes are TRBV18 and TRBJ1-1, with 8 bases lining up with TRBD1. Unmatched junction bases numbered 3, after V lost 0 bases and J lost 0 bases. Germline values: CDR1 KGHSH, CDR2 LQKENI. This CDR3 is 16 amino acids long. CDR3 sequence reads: CASSPPRGQMNTEAFF. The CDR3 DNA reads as TGTGCCAGCTCACCACCCAGGGGGCAAATGAACACTGAAGCTTTCTTT.

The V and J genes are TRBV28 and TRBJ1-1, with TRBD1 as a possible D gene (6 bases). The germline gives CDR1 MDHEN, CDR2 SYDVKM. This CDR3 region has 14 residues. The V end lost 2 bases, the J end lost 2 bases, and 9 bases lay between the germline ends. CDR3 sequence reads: CASSLRQDNTEAFF. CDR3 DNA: TGTGCCAGCAGTTTAAGACAGGATAACACTGAAGCTTTCTTT. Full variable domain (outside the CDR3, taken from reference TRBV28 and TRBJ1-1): DVKVTQSSRYLVKRTGEKVFLECVQDMDHENMFWYRQDPGLGLRLIYFSYDVKMKEKGDIPEGYSVSREKKERFSLILESASTNQTSMYLCASSLRQDNTEAFFGQGTRLTVV.

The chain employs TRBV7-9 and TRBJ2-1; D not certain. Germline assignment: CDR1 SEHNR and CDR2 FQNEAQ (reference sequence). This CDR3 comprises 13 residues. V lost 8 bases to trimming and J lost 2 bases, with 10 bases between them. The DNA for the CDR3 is TGTGCCAGCCGAGAGTGGACCTACAATGAGCAGTTCTTC. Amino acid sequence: CASREWTYNEQFF. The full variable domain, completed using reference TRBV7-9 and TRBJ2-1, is DTGVSQNPRHKITKRGQNVTFRCDPISEHNRLYWYRQTLGQGPEFLTYFQNEAQLEKSRLLSDRFSAERPKGSFSTLEIQRTEQGDSAMYLCASREWTYNEQFFGPGTRLTVL.

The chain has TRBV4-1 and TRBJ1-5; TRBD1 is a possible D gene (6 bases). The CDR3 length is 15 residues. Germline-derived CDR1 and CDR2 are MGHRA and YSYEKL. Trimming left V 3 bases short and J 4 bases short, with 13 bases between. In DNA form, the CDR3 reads TGCGCCAGCAGCCATGACGGGACAAATAATCAGCCCCAGCATTTT. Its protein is CASSHDGTNNQPQHF.

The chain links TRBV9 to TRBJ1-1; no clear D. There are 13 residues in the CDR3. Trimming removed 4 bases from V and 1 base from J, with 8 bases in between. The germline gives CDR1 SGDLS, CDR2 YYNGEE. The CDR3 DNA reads TGTGCCAGCAGCCCCTGGGAGAACACTGAAGCTTTCTTT. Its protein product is CASSPWENTEAFF.

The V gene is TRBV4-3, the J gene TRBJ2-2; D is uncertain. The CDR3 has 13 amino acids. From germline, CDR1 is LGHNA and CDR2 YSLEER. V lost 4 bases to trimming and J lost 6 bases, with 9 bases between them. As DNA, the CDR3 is TGCGCCAGCAGCCCCTCCGCAGCCGGGGAGCTGTTTTTT. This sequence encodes CASSPSAAGELFF.

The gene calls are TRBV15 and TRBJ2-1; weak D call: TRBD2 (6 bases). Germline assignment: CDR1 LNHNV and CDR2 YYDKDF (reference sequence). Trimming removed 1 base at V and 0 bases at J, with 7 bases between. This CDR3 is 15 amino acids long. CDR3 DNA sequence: TGTGCCACCAGCAGAGTGGAGGGCTCCTACAATGAGCAGTTCTTC. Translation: CATSRVEGSYNEQFF.

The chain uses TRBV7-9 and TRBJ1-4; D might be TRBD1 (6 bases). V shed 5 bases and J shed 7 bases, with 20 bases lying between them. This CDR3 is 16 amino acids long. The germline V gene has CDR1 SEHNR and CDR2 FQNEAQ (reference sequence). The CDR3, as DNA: TGTGCCAGCAGCATCGAACAGGGAGGTGAGGTTGAAAAACTGTTTTTT. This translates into CASSIEQGGEVEKLFF.

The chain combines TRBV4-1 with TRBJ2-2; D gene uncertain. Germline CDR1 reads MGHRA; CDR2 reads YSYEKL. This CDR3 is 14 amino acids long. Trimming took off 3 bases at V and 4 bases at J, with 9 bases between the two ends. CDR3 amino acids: CASSHPVGTGELFF. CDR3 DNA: TGCGCCAGCAGCCACCCCGTCGGCACCGGGGAGCTGTTTTTT.

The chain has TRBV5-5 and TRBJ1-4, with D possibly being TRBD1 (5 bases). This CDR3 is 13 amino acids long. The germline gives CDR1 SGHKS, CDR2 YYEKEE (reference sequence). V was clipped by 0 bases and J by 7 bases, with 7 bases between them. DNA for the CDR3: TGTGCCAGCAGCTTGGCAGGGAGTGAAAAACTGTTTTTT. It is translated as CASSLAGSEKLFF.

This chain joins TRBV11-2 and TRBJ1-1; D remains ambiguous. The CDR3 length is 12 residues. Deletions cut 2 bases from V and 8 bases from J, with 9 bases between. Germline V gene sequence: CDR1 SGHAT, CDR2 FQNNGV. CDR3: CASSLLGTEAFF. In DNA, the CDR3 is TGTGCCAGCAGCTTACTGGGAACCGAAGCTTTCTTT.

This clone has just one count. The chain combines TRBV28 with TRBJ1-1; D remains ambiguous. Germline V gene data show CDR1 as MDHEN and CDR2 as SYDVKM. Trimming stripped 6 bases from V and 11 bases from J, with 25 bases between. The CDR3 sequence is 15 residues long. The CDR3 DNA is TGTGCCAGCAGCCCACCCCCCCCTGTGGCCCCGCGGGCTTTCTTT. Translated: CASSPPPPVAPRAFF.

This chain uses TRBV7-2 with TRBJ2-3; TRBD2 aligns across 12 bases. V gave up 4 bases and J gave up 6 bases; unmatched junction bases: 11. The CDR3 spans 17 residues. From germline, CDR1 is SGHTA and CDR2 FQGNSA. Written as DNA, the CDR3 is TGTGCCAGCAGCTCTCTAGCGGGGGGGCCCTCGTTTGATACGCAGTATTTT. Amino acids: CASSSLAGGPSFDTQYF.

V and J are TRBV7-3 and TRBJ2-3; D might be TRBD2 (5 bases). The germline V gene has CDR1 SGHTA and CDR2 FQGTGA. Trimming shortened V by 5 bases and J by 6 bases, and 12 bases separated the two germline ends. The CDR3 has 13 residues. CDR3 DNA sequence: TGTGCCAGCAGCCCGACCGGAGGTGATACGCAGTATTTT. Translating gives CASSPTGGDTQYF.

CDR3 coding DNA: TGTGCCAGCAGTGAGCCTAGACAGGGGACCTCTTACGAGCAGTACTTC. Amino acid sequence: CASSEPRQGTSYEQYF. The chain uses TRBV6-1 and TRBJ2-7; 8 bases are shared with TRBD1. Germline CDR1 reads MNHNS; CDR2 reads SASEGT. J was trimmed by 4 bases and V by 3 bases; bases with no gene match: 11. This CDR3 has 16 amino acids.